This T cell receptor beta chain was observed in a study of Tregs in tolerant kidney transplant recipients (dated by TCRdb to about 2019). A note on the overall study: The transplants used related donors with nonmyeloablative bone marrow transplantation, and mixed chimerism in the human trials was transient. TCRbeta sequencing was used in the study to identify donor-specific regulatory T cells before combined kidney and bone marrow transplantation, and the identified cells were then tracked after transplant.

General findings and caveats noted by the study authors: Donor-specific Treg expansion was found to exceed global Treg expansion in tolerant patients, suggesting antigen-driven rather than nonspecific expansion. Because the study included only a small number of patients, the results must be confirmed in larger populations and under other immunosuppression protocols. Biological reproducibility was not directly assessed, although technical replication error appeared to be minimal. Because the PCR primers were changed over time for some patients, nucleotide-level comparison could not be performed across the samples from those patients. Expanding Tregs with activated donor B cells appeared to identify the most biologically relevant and donor-specific TCRbeta repertoire.

There are 15 amino acids in the CDR3, from cysteine to phenylalanine inclusive. Just the 45-base CDR3 DNA is kept, in frame starting at base 1. The germline V gene sets CDR1 to SGHRS and CDR2 to YFSETQ. V is clipped by 4 bases and J by 1 base, and the sequence between their germline boundaries is 14 bases long. Genomic DNA was extracted from sorted cells with the QIAGEN DNeasy Blood and Tissue Kit for TCRbeta CDR3 sequencing. High-throughput TCRbeta CDR3 sequencing, which included PCR amplification with bias correction and internal controls, was done commercially through immunoSEQ. In the source study's methods: Unique productive TCRbeta sequences were defined by CDR3 nucleotide sequence when primers matched and otherwise by CDR3 amino acid sequence together with Vbeta and Jbeta genes. To correct for sorting error, sequences found in more than one sorted population at a frequency ratio of 2:1 or less were discarded, and the remaining shared sequences were assigned to the population with the higher frequency. Sequences were defined as donor-reactive when expanded at least 5-fold in CFSE-low cells versus unstimulated cells and present at a frequency of at least 0.01% in CFSE-low cells. Repertoire divergence was quantified by Jensen-Shannon divergence calculated from the top 100 TCRbeta sequences ranked by frequency. When a sample had multiple sequencing runs, each run was corrected for sorting error separately and the runs were then pooled. Held by TCRdb, this immuneACCESS table contains in-frame sequences only and omits some clones. Under half of the omission traces to an unresolved V gene where checked; the cause of the rest is unknown. The V and J calls and clone size come from that table; D and trimming were worked out from the DNA. The sample table holds 50,000 to 75,000 clones, of which over 75% were seen once. 2.1% of the sample lies in the top ten.

Worth noting for this clone: It lacks a known antigen. Per-base qualities were not stored, and no clone one base away is much larger.

The sample's time point, from its label and the paper: blood sample drawn before combined kidney and bone marrow transplant. Thawed PBMCs were FACS-sorted into unstimulated Tregs (CD4+CD25+CD127-), CD4+ non-Tregs (CD4+CD25-), CD4 cells and CD8 cells. Before Treg sorting, thawed PBMCs were rested overnight at 37°C with 200 IU/ml IL-2. The patients were several recipients of combined kidney and bone marrow transplants from the ITN036ST trial, and samples were available only from these trial subjects. Healthy control blood was separated into PBMCs by Ficoll density gradient and cryopreserved, and patient PBMCs were collected both before and after transplant.

The TCR was taken from a human donor who received a combined kidney and bone marrow transplant. Here the chain combines TRBV5-1 and TRBJ1-1, and perhaps TRBD1 as D gene, on 6 matching bases. Sample: Tregs from blood, taken before the transplant. The DNA reads TGCGCCAGCAGCCCCCAGGGACACCAGAACACTGAAGCTTTCTTT. Its product reads: CASSPQGHQNTEAFF.